This T cell receptor beta chain was captured by sequencing in a study of T cell changes during pregnancy in multiple sclerosis. This clone has just one count. Assay used: immunoSEQ multiplex PCR; TCRdb lists only in-frame clones, some missing. The data show 10,000 to 15,000 clones, roughly 90% seen once. The specimen comprised CD8+ T cells from peripheral blood mononuclear cells, sampled after pregnancy. The sequence came from a female donor in good health, enrolled as a control in a pregnancy study.

This CDR3 is CASSITGTFANSPLHF. Written as DNA, the CDR3 is TGTGCCAGTAGTATAACAGGGACATTTGCGAATTCACCCCTCCACTTT. The gene calls are TRBV19 and TRBJ1-6; perhaps TRBD1 as D (6 bases). The CDR3 runs 16 residues. V lost 2 bases and J 7 bases, leaving 15 bases between the germline ends. Germline CDR1 reads LNHDA; CDR2 reads SQIVND (reference sequence).